The 5 T cell receptor beta chains listed next were all sequenced from one sample in a study of circulating CD8 cells and anti-PD-1 response in melanoma. The QIAseq Immune Repertoire TCR panel built the libraries from approximately 15 ng of total RNA. In TCRdb, the reads were re-called with MiXCR into one record per CDR3 protein. Found here are a few hundred distinct CDR3 sequences, 12% of them singletons; the top ten hold around three fifths. Four subsets defined by PD-1 and/or TIGIT were sorted from live CD3+CD8+TCRalphabeta+ cells. Sequenced material: CD8+ T cells from PBMCs, taken at baseline or after one month of anti-PD-1 therapy (not recorded which). The receptors derive from a human donor with melanoma.

Judged by abundance, this clonotype is large (0.1 to 1%). V and J are TRBV19 and TRBJ1-1; 9 nucleotides agree with TRBD1. The CDR3 is made up of 14 amino acids. Germline lookup yields CDR1 LNHDA and CDR2 SQIVND (reference sequence). V lost 11 bases and J lost 5; bases outside the gene matches: 12. In DNA form, the CDR3 reads TGTGCCGCCACGTACGGGACAGGGAGGACTGAAGCTTTCTTT. Translating it yields CAATYGTGRTEAFF.

The rearrangement joins TRBV9 to TRBJ1-5; no firm D call. The CDR3 is 17 residues long. Germline CDR1 is SGDLS and CDR2 is YYNGEE. The CDR3 region is CAAAVVGVSYSNQPQHF. For the CDR3, the DNA is TGTGCAGCAGCGGTTGTCGGAGTAAGTTATAGCAATCAGCCCCAGCATTTT.

This clonotype is deemed medium-sized (0.01 to 0.1%). V usage is TRBV20-1 and J usage is TRBJ2-1, with D maybe TRBD1 (5 bases). CDR1 and CDR2 (germline): DFQATT, SNEGSKA (reference sequence). The CDR3 contains 12 residues. V was pared by 5 bases and J by 3 bases, with 8 bases between. For the CDR3, the DNA is TGCAGTGCTCCGGACAACTACAATGAGCAGTTCTTC. It translates to CSAPDNYNEQFF.

By sample share, this clonotype is large. The V and J genes are TRBV27 and TRBJ2-7; D perhaps matches TRBD2 (7 bases). Per germline, CDR1 MNHEY and CDR2 SMNVEV (reference sequence). The CDR3 contains 15 residues. The germline V and J ends were trimmed by 3 bases and 1 base, with 13 bases remaining between them. CDR3 sequence: CASSLFGGTSYEQYF. Written as DNA, the CDR3 is TGTGCCAGCAGTTTGTTCGGGGGGACATCCTACGAGCAGTACTTC.

Within the sample, this clonotype is medium-sized. A much larger clone differs by one base, so this may be a read error. The V call is TRBV27, the J call TRBJ1-2; D is possibly TRBD1 (5 bases). The CDR3 runs 13 residues. Germline assignment: CDR1 MNHEY and CDR2 SMNVEV (reference sequence). In DNA form, the CDR3 reads TGTGCCAGCAGTCAAGGGGTTAACTATGGCTACGCCTTC. Protein product: CASSQGVNYGYAF.